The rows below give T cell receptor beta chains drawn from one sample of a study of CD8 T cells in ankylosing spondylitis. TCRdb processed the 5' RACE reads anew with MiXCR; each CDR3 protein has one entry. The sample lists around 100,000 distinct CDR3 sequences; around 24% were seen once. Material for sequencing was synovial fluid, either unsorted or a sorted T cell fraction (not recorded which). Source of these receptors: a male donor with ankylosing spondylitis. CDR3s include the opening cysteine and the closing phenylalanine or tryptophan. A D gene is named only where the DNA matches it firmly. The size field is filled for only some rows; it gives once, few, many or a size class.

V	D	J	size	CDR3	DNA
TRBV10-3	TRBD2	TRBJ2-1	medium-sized	CATSGPGLAGNEQFF	TGTGCCACCTCGGGGCCGGGACTAGCGGGCAATGAGCAGTTCTTC
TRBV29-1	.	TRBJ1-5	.	CSFAREKNQPQHF	TGCAGCTTCGCCCGGGAAAAAAATCAGCCCCAGCATTTT
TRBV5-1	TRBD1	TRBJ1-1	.	CASSLNRDSTEAFF	TGCGCCAGCAGCTTGAACAGGGACAGCACTGAAGCTTTCTTT
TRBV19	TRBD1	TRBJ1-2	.	CASSPTGGFGYTF	TGTGCCAGTAGTCCAACAGGGGGTTTTGGCTACACCTTC
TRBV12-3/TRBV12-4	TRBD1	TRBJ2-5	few	CASSFGDRDEETQYF	TGTGCCAGCAGTTTTGGCGACAGGGACGAAGAGACCCAGTACTTC
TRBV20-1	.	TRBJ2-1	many	CSAPDLSSYNEQFF	TGCAGTGCTCCGGACTTGAGCTCCTACAATGAGCAGTTCTTC
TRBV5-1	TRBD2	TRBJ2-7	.	CASSLLAGGSDEQYF	TGCGCCAGCAGCTTGTTGGCGGGAGGGAGCGACGAGCAGTACTTC
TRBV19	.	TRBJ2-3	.	CASSPTPTVADTQYF	TGTGCCAGTAGTCCAACACCGACAGTCGCAGATACGCAGTATTTT
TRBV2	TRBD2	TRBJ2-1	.	CASSPPGLAGFYNEQFF	TGTGCCAGCAGCCCCCCGGGACTAGCGGGATTCTACAATGAGCAGTTCTTC
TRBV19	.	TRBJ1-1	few	CASSIDPTMETEAFF	TGTGCCAGTAGTATAGATCCCACAATGGAGACTGAAGCTTTCTTT
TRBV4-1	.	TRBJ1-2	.	CASSQGWGYGYTF	TGCGCCAGCAGCCAAGGGTGGGGCTATGGCTACACCTTC
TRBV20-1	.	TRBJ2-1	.	CSASRYPYNEQFF	TGCAGTGCTAGTCGGTACCCCTACAATGAGCAGTTCTTC
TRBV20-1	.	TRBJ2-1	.	CSARDLARGNEQFF	TGCAGTGCTAGAGATTTGGCTAGGGGCAATGAGCAGTTCTTC
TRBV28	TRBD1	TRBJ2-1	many	CASRKGQPYNEQFF	TGTGCCAGCAGGAAGGGACAGCCCTACAATGAGCAGTTCTTC
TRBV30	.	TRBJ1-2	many	CAWLRGPYGYTF	TGTGCCTGGCTTCGGGGGCCCTATGGCTACACCTTC
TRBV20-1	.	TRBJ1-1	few	CSATQADTEAFF	TGCAGTGCTACTCAAGCGGACACTGAAGCTTTCTTT
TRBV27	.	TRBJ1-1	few	CASSFRYRDGTEAFF	TGTGCCAGCAGTTTTCGGTACAGAGACGGCACTGAAGCTTTCTTT
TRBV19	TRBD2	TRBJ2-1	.	CASSFLAGGLGNEQFF	TGTGCCAGTAGTTTTCTAGCGGGAGGGCTTGGGAATGAGCAGTTCTTC
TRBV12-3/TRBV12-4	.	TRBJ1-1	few	CASSTGTGRAEAFF	TGTGCCAGCAGCACCGGAACAGGGAGGGCTGAAGCTTTCTTT
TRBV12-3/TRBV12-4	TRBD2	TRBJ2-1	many	CASRKTSGSFEQFF	TGTGCCAGCAGAAAGACTAGCGGGAGTTTTGAGCAGTTCTTC
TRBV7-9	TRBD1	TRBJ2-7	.	CASTTGASSYEQYF	TGTGCCAGCACCACAGGGGCCAGCTCCTACGAGCAGTACTTC
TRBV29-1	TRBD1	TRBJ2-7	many	CSVRTGGRSYEQYF	TGCAGCGTACGGACAGGGGGCAGGTCCTACGAGCAGTACTTC
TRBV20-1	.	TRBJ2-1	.	CSASNRGGRRNEQFF	TGCAGTGCTAGTAACCGGGGAGGACGTCGGAATGAGCAGTTCTTC
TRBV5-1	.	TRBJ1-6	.	CASSHKETSYNSPLHF	TGCGCCAGCAGCCACAAAGAAACATCCTATAATTCACCCCTCCACTTT
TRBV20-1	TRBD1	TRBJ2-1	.	CSALQQGAVYNEQFF	TGCAGTGCTCTTCAACAGGGGGCGGTTTACAATGAGCAGTTCTTC
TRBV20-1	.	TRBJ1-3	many	CSARDRQQGSGNTIYF	TGCAGTGCTAGAGATAGGCAACAGGGTTCAGGAAACACCATATATTTT
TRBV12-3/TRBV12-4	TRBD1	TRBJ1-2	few	CASSRTGEYYGYTF	TGTGCCAGCAGTCGGACAGGGGAATACTATGGCTACACCTTC
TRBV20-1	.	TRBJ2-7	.	CSAKDSWTAEQYF	TGCAGTGCTAAGGATTCGTGGACGGCCGAGCAGTACTTC
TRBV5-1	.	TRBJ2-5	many	CARTFETQYF	TGCGCCAGGACGTTCGAGACCCAGTACTTC
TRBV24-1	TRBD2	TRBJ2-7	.	CATSRTSYSEQYF	TGTGCCACCAGTAGGACTAGCTATAGCGAGCAGTACTTC
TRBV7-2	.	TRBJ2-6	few	CASSLGTGANVLTF	TGTGCCAGCAGCTTAGGGACTGGGGCCAACGTCCTGACTTTC
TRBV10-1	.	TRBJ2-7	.	CASSGVRNEQYF	TGCGCCAGCAGTGGAGTTCGCAACGAGCAGTACTTC
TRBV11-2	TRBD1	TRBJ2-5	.	CASSSDREETQYF	TGTGCCAGCAGCTCCGACAGGGAAGAGACCCAGTACTTC
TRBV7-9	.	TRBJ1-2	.	CASSPRGAFYGYTF	TGTGCCAGCAGCCCCCGGGGGGCATTCTATGGCTACACCTTC
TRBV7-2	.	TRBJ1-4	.	CATKEIATNEKLFF	TGTGCCACCAAAGAAATAGCAACTAATGAAAAACTGTTTTTT
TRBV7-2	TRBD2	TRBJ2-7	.	CASSHVAGETYEQYF	TGTGCCAGCAGCCACGTAGCGGGTGAGACCTACGAGCAGTACTTC